Listed here are 10 T cell receptor beta chains from one sample, sequenced in a study of CD8+ T cells in alopecia areata. As for treatment: oral pan-JAK inhibitor, 5-10 mg twice daily. After isolation, RNA underwent reverse transcription to generate cDNA as the sequencing template. Assay: immunoSEQ multiplex PCR; the TCRdb copy retains only in-frame clones and omits some. In the table there are a few hundred thousand clones, around two fifths of which are singletons. The specimen was CD4+ T cells sorted from blood, collected around week 31, from a patient treated with tofacitinib. Receptor source: a human donor with alopecia areata.

There are a few counts of this clone. The V call is TRBV7-2, the J call TRBJ2-3; a weak D match, TRBD2 (6 bases). The ends were cut back, 1 base at V and 5 bases at J, with 10 bases in the middle. Germline CDR1 and CDR2: SGHTA and FQGNSA. The CDR3 sequence is 14 residues long. CDR3 in amino acids: CASSLGGGKDTQYF. CDR3 DNA sequence: TGTGCCAGCAGCTTAGGAGGAGGGAAAGATACGCAGTATTTT.

The V and J genes are TRBV6-1 and TRBJ2-7; D not certain. The CDR3 totals 16 residues. The ends were cut back, 5 bases at V and 0 bases at J, with 17 bases in the middle. Germline V lookup: CDR1 MNHNS, CDR2 SASEGT. DNA for the CDR3: TGTGCCAGCAGTAAAGAAAGACAAATTAGCTCCTACGAGCAGTACTTC. This gives the protein CASSKERQISSYEQYF.

V is TRBV5-1 and J is TRBJ1-4; D is possibly TRBD1 (6 bases). Trimming stripped 4 bases from V and 0 bases from J, with 13 bases between. This CDR3 region has 16 residues. Germline assignment: CDR1 SGHRS and CDR2 YFSETQ. For the CDR3, the DNA is TGCGCCAGCAGCCGGTGGGACAACCCAACTAATGAAAAACTGTTTTTT. Its protein is CASSRWDNPTNEKLFF.

In its sample, this clone was seen once. The V and J genes are TRBV6-1 and TRBJ1-5; unclear D gene. The V gene's germline CDR1 is MNHNS and CDR2 SASEGT. With 3 bases removed from V and 2 bases from J, the gap between germline ends came to 11 bases. This CDR3 has 15 residues. The CDR3 loop reads CASSDNYLGNQPQHF. The CDR3 DNA is TGTGCCAGCAGTGATAACTACTTGGGCAATCAGCCCCAGCATTTT.

This clone was detected a few times. The chain couples TRBV5-4 to TRBJ2-7; 8 nucleotides align to TRBD1. V lost 3 bases, J lost 6 bases, and 2 bases stayed unmatched. In germline, CDR1 is SGHNT, CDR2 YYREEE (reference sequence). The CDR3 spans 12 residues. The CDR3 loop reads CASSWTGLEQYF. The CDR3 coding sequence is TGTGCCAGCAGCTGGACAGGGCTCGAGCAGTACTTC.

The genes are TRBV30 and TRBJ1-1, with 7 bases identical to TRBD1. V dropped 0 bases and J dropped 5; count of bases not matched to a gene: 6. CDR3 length equals 14 residues. Germline lookup yields CDR1 GTSNPN and CDR2 SVGIG (reference sequence). The CDR3: CAWSVRGQKTEAFF. CDR3 bases: TGTGCCTGGAGTGTTCGGGGACAGAAGACTGAAGCTTTCTTT.

The chain has TRBV29-1 and TRBJ2-7; a weak D match, TRBD1 (6 bases). V lost 0 bases and J 4 bases, leaving 10 bases between the germline ends. The V gene's germline CDR1 is SQVTM and CDR2 ANQGSEA. The CDR3 consists of 13 residues. In DNA, the CDR3 is TGCAGCGTTGAAGATTGGGACAAGTACGAGCAGTACTTC. Its translation: CSVEDWDKYEQYF.

V and J are TRBV11-2 and TRBJ2-5; TRBD1 agrees at 7 bases. Germline assignment: CDR1 SGHAT and CDR2 FQNNGV. The junction had 8 bases not matched to a gene; V was cut back by 11 bases and J by 2 bases. The CDR3 loop spans 13 amino acids. The CDR3 sequence is CAGKTGAQETQYF. As DNA, the CDR3 is TGTGCCGGAAAAACAGGGGCGCAAGAGACCCAGTACTTC.

The V gene is TRBV5-4, the J gene TRBJ2-5, with 7 bases aligning to TRBD1. The germline gives CDR1 SGHNT, CDR2 YYREEE (reference sequence). Trimming at V came to 5 bases and at J to 4 bases, leaving 8 bases not matched to a gene. This CDR3 is 14 amino acids long. In nucleotides, the CDR3 is TGTGCCAGCAGATCGGGACAGCGTGGAGAGACCCAGTACTTC. Translated, it gives CASRSGQRGETQYF.

The chain is built from TRBV5-1 and TRBJ2-2; 9 positions agree with TRBD1. The CDR3 runs 18 residues. J gave up 2 bases and V 6 bases, and 14 bases lay outside the gene matches. Looked up from germline, CDR1 is SGHRS and CDR2 is YFSETQ. The CDR3, as DNA: TGCGCCAGCACTAATTTACTTGGGACAGGGAGCAACACCGGGGAGCTGTTTTTT. Protein: CASTNLLGTGSNTGELFF.